The rows below give T cell receptor beta chains drawn from one sample of a study of memory CD4+ T cells and cytomegalovirus serostatus. The assay was immunoSEQ multiplex PCR, and TCRdb's table has in-frame clones only and misses some. The sample has 52,000 or so clones, approximately 80% seen once. Source material: memory CD4+ T cells from blood. The origin of the receptors is an adult in good health and CMV-seronegative. The CDR3 runs from the conserved cysteine through the conserved F or W. Not all rows give a size; the values are once, few, many and, for expanded clones, a class.

V: TRBV28
length: 15
size: .
J: TRBJ2-5
CDR3: CASSSRQGRQETQYF

V: TRBV4-2
length: 17
size: .
J: TRBJ2-1
CDR3: CASSQDLRTSGGNEQFF

V: TRBV21-1
length: 16
size: .
J: TRBJ2-2
CDR3: CASRPGYTGLTGELFF

V: TRBV7-8
length: 14
size: .
J: TRBJ1-5
CDR3: CASSSYRQGQPQHF

V: TRBV6-5
length: 14
size: .
J: TRBJ1-5
CDR3: CATKGTGDNQPQHF

V: TRBV18
length: 15
size: .
J: TRBJ2-2
CDR3: CASSPPPGSAGELFF

V: TRBV7-2
length: 18
size: .
J: TRBJ2-5
CDR3: CASSLGSGARINQETQYF

V: TRBV14
length: 13
size: .
J: TRBJ1-1
CDR3: CASNQGSGTEAFF

V: TRBV18
length: 15
size: .
J: TRBJ1-1
CDR3: CASSPWDRLNTEAFF

V: TRBV2
length: 13
size: .
J: TRBJ1-2
CDR3: CASSADRLRGYTF

V: TRBV5-1
length: 15
size: .
J: TRBJ2-5
CDR3: CASSSGLARRETQYF

V: TRBV15
length: 14
size: few
J: TRBJ1-6
CDR3: CATSRERGPTPLHF

V: TRBV7-8
length: 14
size: .
J: TRBJ1-1
CDR3: CASSSGQGDAEAFF

V: TRBV6-1
length: 17
size: .
J: TRBJ1-3
CDR3: CASSDGPGYDSGNTIYF

V: TRBV7-9
length: 14
size: .
J: TRBJ2-7
CDR3: CASSFQGGNYEQYF

V: TRBV10-2
length: 13
size: few
J: TRBJ2-3
CDR3: CASRDFSTDTQYF

V: TRBV19
length: 15
size: once
J: TRBJ1-2
CDR3: CASSGDRGRNYGYTF

V: TRBV14
length: 13
size: .
J: TRBJ1-5
CDR3: CASSLRGNQPQHF

V: TRBV6-1
length: 14
size: .
J: TRBJ1-5
CDR3: CASSERRGGQPQHF

V: TRBV5-1
length: 16
size: .
J: TRBJ2-2
CDR3: CASSYLFQGGTGELFF

V: TRBV29-1
length: 12
size: few
J: TRBJ2-1
CDR3: CSVEPLGHEQFF

V: TRBV5-1
length: 13
size: .
J: TRBJ2-3
CDR3: CASSSSPESTQYF

V: TRBV7-2
length: 15
size: .
J: TRBJ1-1
CDR3: CASSLRTGGNTEAFF

V: TRBV9
length: 14
size: .
J: TRBJ1-4
CDR3: CASSGTWAGEKLFF

V: TRBV10-3
length: 15
size: .
J: TRBJ2-4
CDR3: CAISESSRERNIQYF

V: TRBV11-2
length: 15
size: .
J: TRBJ1-6
CDR3: CASSSDRGYNSPLHF

V: TRBV18
length: 15
size: .
J: TRBJ2-7
CDR3: CASSRGDRWDYEQYF

V: TRBV5-4
length: 15
size: .
J: TRBJ2-2
CDR3: CASSHVRTNTGELFF

V: TRBV5-6
length: 11
size: .
J: TRBJ1-1
CDR3: CASSFYTEAFF

V: TRBV5-4
length: 14
size: once
J: TRBJ1-2
CDR3: CASSFVGGSRRYTF

V: TRBV10-3
length: 15
size: .
J: TRBJ2-3
CDR3: CAIRLALSPTDTQYF

V: TRBV2
length: 15
size: .
J: TRBJ1-1
CDR3: CASSLLGGVNTEAFF

V: TRBV6-1
length: 14
size: once
J: TRBJ1-1
CDR3: CASSLTKKNTEAFF

V: TRBV5-1
length: 16
size: few
J: TRBJ1-4
CDR3: CASSAGTGGIGEKLFF

V: TRBV5-6
length: 13
size: .
J: TRBJ2-5
CDR3: CASSFIPGETQYF

V: TRBV2
length: 13
size: .
J: TRBJ1-5
CDR3: CASKETGTQPQHF

V: TRBV2
length: 15
size: .
J: TRBJ1-1
CDR3: CASSVTSPPGGWAFF

V: TRBV18
length: 14
size: .
J: TRBJ2-5
CDR3: CASSPPTSLETQYF

V: TRBV2
length: 14
size: once
J: TRBJ2-3
CDR3: CASSEDRVTDTQYF

V: TRBV2
length: 15
size: .
J: TRBJ2-6
CDR3: CASSDWESGANVLTF

V: TRBV6-1
length: 14
size: .
J: TRBJ1-2
CDR3: CASSPVGGGDGYTF

V: TRBV19
length: 15
size: .
J: TRBJ2-1
CDR3: CASSIRRTGTGEQFF